This note documents a single T cell receptor beta chain sequence. Antigen specificity is unknown. V gave up 5 bases and J gave up 7 bases; unmatched junction bases: 13. The CDR3 loop spans 16 amino acids. Germline CDR1 MNHEY, CDR2 SMNVEV (reference sequence). This sample stems from a study of cytomegalovirus exposure and HLA in healthy donors. Study-wide results and caveats: Among TCR sequences, most were rare, though some public TCRs appeared in many donors. TCR beta V segments were, for the most part, productive about 87% or about 30% of the time in an earlier analysis. Reports indicate that TCR beta sequences accurately predicted the HLA-A and HLA-B alleles of most subjects.

PCR employed 60 Vbeta and 13 Jbeta primers. Sequenced by immunoSEQ multiplex PCR; TCRdb stores in-frame clones only, minus some. Among 100,000 to 150,000 clones listed, more than 70% were seen once. The source is a woman between 45 and 65 years old in good health and CMV-seropositive. V gene TRBV27 combines with J gene TRBJ1-1, with 10 bases fitting TRBD1. Sequenced material: PBMCs. The CDR3 reads CASSPYPRDRGLEAFF. CDR3 DNA sequence: TGTGCCAGCAGTCCTTATCCCCGGGACAGGGGACTTGAAGCTTTCTTT.